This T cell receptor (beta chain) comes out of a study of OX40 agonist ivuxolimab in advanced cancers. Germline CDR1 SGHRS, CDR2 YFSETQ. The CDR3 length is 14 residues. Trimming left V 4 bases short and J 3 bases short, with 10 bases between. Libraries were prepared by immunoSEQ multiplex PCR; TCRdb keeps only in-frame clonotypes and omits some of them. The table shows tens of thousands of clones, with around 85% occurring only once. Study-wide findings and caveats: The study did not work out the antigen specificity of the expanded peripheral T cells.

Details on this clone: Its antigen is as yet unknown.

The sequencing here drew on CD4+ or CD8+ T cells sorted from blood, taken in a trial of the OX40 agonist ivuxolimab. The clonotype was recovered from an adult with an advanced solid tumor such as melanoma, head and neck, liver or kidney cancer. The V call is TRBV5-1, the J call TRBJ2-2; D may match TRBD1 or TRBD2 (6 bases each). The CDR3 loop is CASSRRGDTGELFF. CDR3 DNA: TGCGCCAGCAGCCGGAGGGGGGACACCGGGGAGCTGTTTTTT. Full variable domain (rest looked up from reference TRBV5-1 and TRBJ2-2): KAGVTQTPRYLIKTRGQQVTLSCSPISGHRSVSWYQQTPGQGLQFLFEYFSETQRNKGNFPGRFSGRQFSNSRSEMNVSTLELGDSALYLCASSRRGDTGELFFGEGSRLTVL.